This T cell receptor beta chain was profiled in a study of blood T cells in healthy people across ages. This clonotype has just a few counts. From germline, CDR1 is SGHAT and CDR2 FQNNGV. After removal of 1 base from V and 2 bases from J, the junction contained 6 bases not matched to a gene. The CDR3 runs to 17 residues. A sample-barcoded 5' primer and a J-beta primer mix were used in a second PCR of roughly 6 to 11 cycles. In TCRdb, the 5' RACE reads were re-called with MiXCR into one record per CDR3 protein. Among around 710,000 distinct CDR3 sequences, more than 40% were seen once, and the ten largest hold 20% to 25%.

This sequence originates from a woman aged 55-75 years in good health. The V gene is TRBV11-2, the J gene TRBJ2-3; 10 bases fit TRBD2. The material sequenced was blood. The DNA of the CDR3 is TGTGCCAGCAGCTTAGGGGTAGCGGGAGGACACACAGATACGCAGTATTTT. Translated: CASSLGVAGGHTDTQYF.